This TCR beta chain stems from a study of cytomegalovirus exposure and HLA in healthy donors. As to this clone: The junction departs from germline at one end; a sequencing error may be responsible.

PCR primers comprised 60 Vbeta and 13 Jbeta primers. Profiling relied on immunoSEQ multiplex PCR, and the TCRdb table lists in-frame clones only, not all of them. The sample records approximately 220,000 clones, around 85% being singletons. All donors participated as healthy donors of bone marrow. The sequenced sample was PBMCs. The TCR sequence derives from a girl aged 2 to 10 in good health and CMV-seronegative.

CDR3 nucleotides: TGTTCCAGCAGTCAGGGGAGCGGGGCGCGATACTTC. Amino acid sequence: CSSSQGSGARYF. V and J are TRBV7-9 and TRBJ2-5, with a weak D call TRBD2 (7 bases). CDR3 size: 12 residues. Germline loops: CDR1 SEHNR, CDR2 FQNEAQ (reference sequence).